A selection of T cell receptor beta chains follows, all from one sample in a study of blood T cell repertoires in COVID-19. The table came from immunoSEQ multiplex PCR; TCRdb's copy has only in-frame clones and leaves some out. The sample has about 83,000 clones; 88% are singletons. Sequencing was performed on peripheral blood. These TCRs come from a human donor in a cohort sampled during active COVID-19. CDR3s include the opening cysteine and the closing phenylalanine or tryptophan. The D gene is left open where the match is weak. The size entry is marked missing in some rows and otherwise reads once, few, many or a size class.

TRBV27	14	TRBD2	-	TRBJ2-7	TGTGCCAGCAGGGCTAGCGGGACCACCTACGAGCAGTACTTC	CASRASGTTYEQYF
TRBV28	13	TRBD1	-	TRBJ2-2	TGTGCCAGCATAACAGGGGGTGCCGGGGAGCTGTTTTTT	CASITGGAGELFF
TRBV7-8	14	-	-	TRBJ1-1	TGTGCCAGCAGCTTAGCCCCGGTTTCTGCTGAAGCTTTCTTT	CASSLAPVSAEAFF
TRBV2	15	TRBD1	-	TRBJ2-7	TGTGCCAGGGGGGGGACAGGGATCACCTCCTACGAGCAGTACTTC	CARGGTGITSYEQYF
TRBV6-6	14	TRBD2	-	TRBJ2-1	TGTGCCAGCAGTAGGGAGGGCCCCCCAGGTGAGCAGTTCTTC	CASSREGPPGEQFF
TRBV11-2	17	TRBD2	-	TRBJ2-3	TGTGCCAGCAGCTTAGTAGGCGGCGGGGGAAAGACAGATACGCAGTATTTT	CASSLVGGGGKTDTQYF
TRBV19	15	TRBD1	few	TRBJ2-7	TGTGCCAGTAGTAAGGCGGGACAGGGAAACTACGAGCAGTACTTC	CASSKAGQGNYEQYF
TRBV27	14	-	few	TRBJ2-7	TGTGCCAGCAGTTCCCGCGGTGGGGGGTACGAGCAGTACTTC	CASSSRGGGYEQYF
TRBV3-1/TRBV3-2	13	-	-	TRBJ1-1	TGTGCCAGCAGCCGACTCCCGAGCGCTGAAGCTTTCTTT	CASSRLPSAEAFF
TRBV6-1	10	-	-	TRBJ2-7	TGTGCCAGCAGTGAAGACAGGCCAGAATTC	CASSEDRPEF
TRBV18	15	-	-	TRBJ2-5	TGTGCCAGCTCACCACCGACGTCGGGGAGAGAGACCCAGTACTTC	CASSPPTSGRETQYF
TRBV7-8	16	TRBD2	-	TRBJ2-1	TGTGCCAGCAGCTTATGGACTAGCGGGAGGGTCTATGAGCAGTTCTTC	CASSLWTSGRVYEQFF
TRBV19	14	-	-	TRBJ1-4	TGTGCCAGTAGTATATCGACAACTCATGAAAAACTGTTTTTT	CASSISTTHEKLFF
TRBV7-2	15	TRBD2	few	TRBJ2-1	TGTGCCAGCAGACCGCCGGGACTACTGGGGAATGAGCAGTTCTTC	CASRPPGLLGNEQFF
TRBV6-6	13	-	few	TRBJ2-1	TGTGCCCACAGCGGACCCTCCCGCAATGAGCAGTTCTTC	CAHSGPSRNEQFF
TRBV5-4	14	-	-	TRBJ1-2	TGTGCCAGCAGCAAGGACAGCCCTAACTATGGCTACACCTTC	CASSKDSPNYGYTF
TRBV21-1	15	-	-	TRBJ1-1	TGTGCCAGCAGCAAAGCAATGGGGGCGGGCACTGAAGCTTTCTTT	CASSKAMGAGTEAFF
TRBV9	16	-	-	TRBJ2-3	TGTGCCAGCAGCGTAGCTTCGATCGGAGGGAGAGATACGCAGTATTTT	CASSVASIGGRDTQYF
TRBV12-3/TRBV12-4	13	-	-	TRBJ2-1	TGTGCCAGCAGCCTCAACGCCGGCAATGAGCAGTTCTTC	CASSLNAGNEQFF
TRBV2	16	-	-	TRBJ1-5	TGTGCCAGCAGTGACAGGGGTGGCGATAGCAATCAGCCCCAGCATTTT	CASSDRGGDSNQPQHF
TRBV3-1/TRBV3-2	13	TRBD1	-	TRBJ1-2	TGTGCCAGCAGCCAAGATACAGGGGAGGGCTACACCTTC	CASSQDTGEGYTF
TRBV10-3	15	TRBD1	-	TRBJ2-1	TGTGCCATCAGTGAGTCGACAGGGGGCCGGAATGAGCAGTTCTTC	CAISESTGGRNEQFF
TRBV7-2	17	TRBD2	-	TRBJ2-3	TGTGCCAGCAGCCCAGTACGGGCGGGAGGGATAACAGATACGCAGTATTTT	CASSPVRAGGITDTQYF
TRBV18	13	-	-	TRBJ1-5	TGTGCCAGCTCACCGGGCAGTAATCAGCCCCAGCATTTT	CASSPGSNQPQHF
TRBV10-3	17	-	-	TRBJ2-7	TGTGCCATCAGTGGAGGTACGCGATCCGCCAACAGGTGGGAGCAGTACTTC	CAISGGTRSANRWEQYF
TRBV11-3	12	-	-	TRBJ2-7	TGTGCCAGCAGCTTAGTCTACTACGAGCAGTACTTC	CASSLVYYEQYF
TRBV12-5	15	TRBD2	-	TRBJ2-3	TGTGCTAGTGGTTTGTGGGGGACTAGCCCAGATACGCAGTATTTT	CASGLWGTSPDTQYF
TRBV11-3	14	-	once	TRBJ2-3	TGTGCCAGCAGCTTAGACGGGAACACAGATACGCAGTATTTT	CASSLDGNTDTQYF
TRBV11-3	13	-	-	TRBJ2-5	TGTGCCAGCAGCCCATCCACCGGGGGGACCCAGTACTTC	CASSPSTGGTQYF
TRBV10-3	12	-	-	TRBJ2-3	TGTGCCACCTCGACTAGCACAGATACGCAGTATTTT	CATSTSTDTQYF
TRBV5-1	15	TRBD2	-	TRBJ2-1	TGCGCCAGCAGCTTGGCCGGGAGGGGTGGTGATGAGCAGTTCTTC	CASSLAGRGGDEQFF
TRBV24-1	18	-	-	TRBJ2-6	TGTGCCACCAGTGATTCACCTCGGACTGCCTCTGGGGCCAACGTCCTGACTTTC	CATSDSPRTASGANVLTF
TRBV5-1	16	TRBD2	-	TRBJ2-3	TGCGCCAGCAGCAATAGCGGGCCAGCAAGCACAGATACGCAGTATTTT	CASSNSGPASTDTQYF
TRBV5-1	15	TRBD1	-	TRBJ1-1	TGCGCCAGCAGCGACGGGACAGGGGGCTTTATAGAAGCTTTCTTT	CASSDGTGGFIEAFF
TRBV16	13	-	few	TRBJ1-1	TGTGCCAGCAGTCCGAACAGGGACACTGAAGCTTTCTTT	CASSPNRDTEAFF
TRBV2	14	-	-	TRBJ1-4	TGTGCCAGCAGTGTTCTCAGGGGTAATGAAAAACTGTTTTTT	CASSVLRGNEKLFF
TRBV2	17	TRBD2	-	TRBJ2-2	TGTGCCAGCAGTGAAGGGGCTAGCGGGATCGACACCGGGGAGCTGTTTTTT	CASSEGASGIDTGELFF
TRBV19	14	TRBD1	-	TRBJ1-1	TGTGCCAGTGCAGGGGACAGGGGGGCTGGTGAAGCTTTCTTT	CASAGDRGAGEAFF
TRBV27	12	-	once	TRBJ1-1	TGTGCCAGCAGTTACCTGGAGGGAGAAGCTTTCTTT	CASSYLEGEAFF
TRBV19	13	-	-	TRBJ1-2	TGTGCCAGCAGTTGGACAGCGAACTATGGCTACACCTTC	CASSWTANYGYTF
TRBV5-5	17	TRBD1	-	TRBJ1-5	TGTGCCAGCAGCGTACGCATCGGGACAGCTAGCAATCAGCCCCAGCATTTT	CASSVRIGTASNQPQHF
TRBV6-6	11	-	once	TRBJ1-1	TGTGCCACCCTTAAGAACACTGAAGCTTTCTTT	CATLKNTEAFF
TRBV6-5	15	-	-	TRBJ1-3	TGTGCCAGCAGCCCAGACAGGCGCTCTGGAAACACCATATATTTT	CASSPDRRSGNTIYF
TRBV27	12	TRBD2	-	TRBJ2-1	TGTGCCAGCAGTAGACTAGCGACTGAGCAGTTCTTC	CASSRLATEQFF
TRBV2	15	TRBD1	-	TRBJ2-6	TGTGCCAGCAGCGACAGGGTAACAGGGGCCAACGTCCTGACTTTC	CASSDRVTGANVLTF
TRBV5-5	14	-	-	TRBJ2-7	TGTGCCAGCAGCCGAGGGGACACATCCTACGAGCAGTACTTC	CASSRGDTSYEQYF